The clone carrying this T cell receptor (beta chain) was seen once. The antigen is unknown. Per sample, a minimum of 7 million PBMCs were isolated. The CDR3 covers 17 residues. Germline V gene data show CDR1 as SGHVS and CDR2 as FNYEAQ. The V and J ends lost 1 base and 3 bases respectively, with 17 bases between them. Combining a sample-barcoded 5' primer with a J-beta primer mix, a second PCR ran for about 6 to 12 cycles. A template-switch adaptor containing 12 random nucleotides labeled each cDNA molecule. A single record per CDR3 protein comes from TCRdb applying MiXCR to the 5' RACE reads. Found here are hundreds of thousands of distinct CDR3 sequences, 58% of them singletons; the top ten hold over 20%. The entry originates in a study of blood T cells in healthy people across ages. General study points: Correlation between TCR beta diversity and naive T cell percentage was strong.

The gene calls are TRBV7-6 and TRBJ2-3; maybe TRBD1 (6 bases). This TCR was sampled from a man aged 25-45 years in good health. Source material: blood. CDR3 residues: CASSLGGQPVGTDTQYF. The CDR3 nucleotides read TGTGCCAGCAGCTTAGGGGGGCAGCCTGTGGGAACAGATACGCAGTATTTT.